This T cell receptor (beta chain) was recovered during a study of sequential checkpoint blockade in melanoma. Germline CDR1 MNHNY, CDR2 SVGAGI (reference sequence). V lost 0 bases to trimming and J lost 1 base, with 5 bases between them. The CDR3 is 14 amino acids. The method was immunoSEQ multiplex PCR; TCRdb's version includes in-frame clones alone and lacks a portion of them. The sample consists of 30,000 or so clones, about 86% of them appearing once. Stated treatment: randomized to nivolumab then ipilimumab (arm A) or the reverse (arm B). PBMC sorting kept live CD3+CD8+ cells without CD19 or CD56.

The clonotype comes from a human donor with melanoma. V is TRBV6-6 and J is TRBJ2-3; D call uncertain. Sequencing was performed on CD8+ T cells sorted from blood (inferred from file names), taken from a patient given nivolumab and ipilimumab in sequence. The CDR3 reads CASSYSEGTDTQYF. DNA for the CDR3: TGTGCCAGCAGTTACTCCGAGGGCACAGATACGCAGTATTTT.